This T cell receptor (beta chain) originates from a study of low-dose radiotherapy and immunotherapy resistance in tumors. Study-level background: Cohort 1 got 0.5 Gy per fraction every 2 weeks, 6.5 Gy in total.

This clonotype appeared a few times. Per germline, CDR1 MNHEY and CDR2 SVGEGT. The CDR3 sequence is 17 residues long. Unmatched junction bases numbered 11, after V lost 2 bases and J lost 1 base. The time point is: before trial treatment. Both TCRalpha and TCRbeta chains were reverse transcribed with V-gene-specific primers. The PCR that amplified TCRs ran for 20 cycles, relying on a constant-region primer and a V-primer adapter. TCRdb fed the reads into MiXCR, producing one record per CDR3 protein. The data hold about 39,000 distinct CDR3 sequences, with less than 40% observed a single time. The V call is TRBV6-2 or TRBV6-3, the J call TRBJ2-7; 7 bases fit TRBD1. This TCR derives from a male donor with gallbladder cancer. The sequenced sample was PBMCs, obtained before treatment. The CDR3 region has the DNA TGTGCCAGCAGTTACGGGCAGGGGGTGGCGAAATCCTACGAGCAGTACTTC. It specifies CASSYGQGVAKSYEQYF.